This TCR beta chain was found in a study of CD8 T cells in Susac syndrome. Germline V CDR1 and CDR2: SQVTM, ANQGSEA. Between the trimmed V and J ends, which lost 4 bases and 0 bases, there was a span of 14 bases. The CDR3 length is 15 residues. RNA totalling about 0.45 to 1 ug underwent reverse transcription with random hexamers. The CDR3 of TCR beta was amplified by immunoSEQ multiplex PCR across 54 Vbeta and 13 Jbeta. TCRdb fed the immunoSEQ multiplex PCR reads into MiXCR, producing one record per CDR3 protein. The table lists more than 120,000 distinct CDR3 sequences, 94% of them singletons. CD8+ and CD4+ T cells circulating in blood were sequenced for TCR beta. Purification of the CD8+ and CD4+ T cells relied on negative isolation, and TEMRA cells underwent FACS enrichment.

The sequence was obtained from a human donor in good health. The J gene is TRBJ2-3, the V gene TRBV29-1; perhaps TRBD2 as D (6 bases). Input material: CD4+ T cells from PBMCs. The DNA for the CDR3 is TGCAGCGTTGGGCCGACGGGAGCTAGCACAGATACGCAGTATTTT. Translating it yields CSVGPTGASTDTQYF.